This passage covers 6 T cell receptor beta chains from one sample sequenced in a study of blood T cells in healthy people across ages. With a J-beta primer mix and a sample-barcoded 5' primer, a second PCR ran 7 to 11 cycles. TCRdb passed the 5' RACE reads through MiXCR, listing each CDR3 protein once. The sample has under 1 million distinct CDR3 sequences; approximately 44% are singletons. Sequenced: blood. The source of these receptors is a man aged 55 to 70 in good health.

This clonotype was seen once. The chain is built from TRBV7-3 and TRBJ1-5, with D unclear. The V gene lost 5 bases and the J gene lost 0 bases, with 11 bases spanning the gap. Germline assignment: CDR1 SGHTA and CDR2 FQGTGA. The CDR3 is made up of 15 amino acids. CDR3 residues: CASSPKTLSNQPQHF. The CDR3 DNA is TGTGCCAGCAGCCCAAAGACACTTAGCAATCAGCCCCAGCATTTT. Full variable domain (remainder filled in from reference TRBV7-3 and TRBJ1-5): GAGVSQTPSNKVTEKGKYVELRCDPISGHTALYWYRQSLGQGPEFLIYFQGTGAADDSGLPNDRFFAVRPEGSVSTLKIQRTERGDSAVYLCASSPKTLSNQPQHFGDGTRLSIL.

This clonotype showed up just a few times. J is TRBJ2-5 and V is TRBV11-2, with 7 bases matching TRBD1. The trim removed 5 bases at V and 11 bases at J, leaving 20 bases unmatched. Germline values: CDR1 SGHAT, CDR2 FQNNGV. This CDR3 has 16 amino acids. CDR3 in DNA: TGTGCCAGCAGCCTACAGGGGACGCAATCCGGTTGGGAGCAGTACTTC. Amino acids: CASSLQGTQSGWEQYF.

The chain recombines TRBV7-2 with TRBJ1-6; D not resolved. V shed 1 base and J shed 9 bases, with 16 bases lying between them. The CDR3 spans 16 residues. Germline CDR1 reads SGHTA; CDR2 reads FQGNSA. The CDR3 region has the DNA TGTGCCAGCAGCTTAGTCCGGGAGCCCTGGATTTCACCCCTCCACTTT. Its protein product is CASSLVREPWISPLHF.

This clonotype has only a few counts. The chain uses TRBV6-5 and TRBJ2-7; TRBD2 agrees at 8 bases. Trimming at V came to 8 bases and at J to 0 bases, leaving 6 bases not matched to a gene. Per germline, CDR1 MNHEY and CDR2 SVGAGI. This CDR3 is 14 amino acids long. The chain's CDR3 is CASGIAGPSYEQYF. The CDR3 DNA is TGTGCCAGCGGAATAGCGGGGCCCTCCTACGAGCAGTACTTC.

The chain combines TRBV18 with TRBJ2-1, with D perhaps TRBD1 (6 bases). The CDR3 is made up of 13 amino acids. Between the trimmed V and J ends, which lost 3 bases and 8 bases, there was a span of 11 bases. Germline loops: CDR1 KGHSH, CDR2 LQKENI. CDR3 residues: CASSPQQGDEQFF. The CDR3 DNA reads TGTGCCAGCTCACCGCAACAGGGCGATGAGCAGTTCTTC. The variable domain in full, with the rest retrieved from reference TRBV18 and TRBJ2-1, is NAGVMQNPRHLVRRRGQEARLRCSPMKGHSHVYWYRQLPEEGLKFMVYLQKENIIDESGMPKERFSAEFPKEGPSILRIQQVVRGDSAAYFCASSPQQGDEQFFGPGTRLTVL.

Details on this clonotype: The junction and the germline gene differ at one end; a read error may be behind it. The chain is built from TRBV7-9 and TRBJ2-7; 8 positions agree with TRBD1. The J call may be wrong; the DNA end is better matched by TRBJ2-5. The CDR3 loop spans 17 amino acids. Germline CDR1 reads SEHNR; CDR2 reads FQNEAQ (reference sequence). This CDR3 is CASSLADYRDRQGTQYF. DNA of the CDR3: TGTGCCAGCAGCTTGGCCGACTACCGGGACAGGCAAGGGACCCAGTACTTC.